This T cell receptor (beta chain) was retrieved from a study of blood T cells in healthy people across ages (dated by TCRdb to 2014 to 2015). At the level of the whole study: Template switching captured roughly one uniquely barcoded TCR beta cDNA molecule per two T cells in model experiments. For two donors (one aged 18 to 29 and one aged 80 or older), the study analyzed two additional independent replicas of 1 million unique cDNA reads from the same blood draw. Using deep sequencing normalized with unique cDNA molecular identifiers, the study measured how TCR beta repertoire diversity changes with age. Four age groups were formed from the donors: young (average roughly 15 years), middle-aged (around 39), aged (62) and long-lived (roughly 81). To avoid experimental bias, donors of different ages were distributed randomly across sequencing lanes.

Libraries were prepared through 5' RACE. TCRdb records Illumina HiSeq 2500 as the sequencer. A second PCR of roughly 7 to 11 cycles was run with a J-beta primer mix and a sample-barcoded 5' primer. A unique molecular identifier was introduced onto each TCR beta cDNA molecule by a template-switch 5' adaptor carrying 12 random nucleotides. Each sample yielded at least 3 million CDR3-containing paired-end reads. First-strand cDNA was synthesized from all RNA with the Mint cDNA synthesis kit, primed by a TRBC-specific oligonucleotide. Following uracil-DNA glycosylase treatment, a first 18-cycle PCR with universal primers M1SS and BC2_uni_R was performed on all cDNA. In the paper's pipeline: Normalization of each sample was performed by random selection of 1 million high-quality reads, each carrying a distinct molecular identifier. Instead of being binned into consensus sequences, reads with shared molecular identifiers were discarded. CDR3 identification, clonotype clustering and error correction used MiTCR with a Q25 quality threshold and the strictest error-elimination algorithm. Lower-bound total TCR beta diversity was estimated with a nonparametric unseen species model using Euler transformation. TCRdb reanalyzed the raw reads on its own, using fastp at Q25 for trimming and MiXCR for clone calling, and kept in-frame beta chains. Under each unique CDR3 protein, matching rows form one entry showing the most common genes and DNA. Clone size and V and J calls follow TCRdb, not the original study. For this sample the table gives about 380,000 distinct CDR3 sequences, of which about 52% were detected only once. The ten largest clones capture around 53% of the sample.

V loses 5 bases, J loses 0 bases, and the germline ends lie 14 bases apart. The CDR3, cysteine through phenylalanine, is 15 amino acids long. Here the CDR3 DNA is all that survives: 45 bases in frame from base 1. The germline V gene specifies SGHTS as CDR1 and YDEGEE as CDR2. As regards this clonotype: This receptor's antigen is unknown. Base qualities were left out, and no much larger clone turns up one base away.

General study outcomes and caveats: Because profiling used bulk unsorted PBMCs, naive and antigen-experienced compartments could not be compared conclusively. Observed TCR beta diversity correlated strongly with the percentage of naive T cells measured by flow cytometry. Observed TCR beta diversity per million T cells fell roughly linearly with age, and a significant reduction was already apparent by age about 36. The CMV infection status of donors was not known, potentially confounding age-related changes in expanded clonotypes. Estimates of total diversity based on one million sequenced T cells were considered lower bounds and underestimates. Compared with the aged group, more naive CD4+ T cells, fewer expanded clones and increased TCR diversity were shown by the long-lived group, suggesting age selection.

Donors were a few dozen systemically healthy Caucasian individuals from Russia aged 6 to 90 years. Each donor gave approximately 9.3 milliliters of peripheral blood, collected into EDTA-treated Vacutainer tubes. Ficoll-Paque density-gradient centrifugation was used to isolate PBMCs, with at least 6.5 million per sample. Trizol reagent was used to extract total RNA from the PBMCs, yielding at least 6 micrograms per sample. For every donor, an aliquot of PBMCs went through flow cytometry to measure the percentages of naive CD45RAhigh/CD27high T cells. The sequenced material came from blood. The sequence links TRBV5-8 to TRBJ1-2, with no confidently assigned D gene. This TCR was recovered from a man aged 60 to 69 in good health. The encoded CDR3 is CASRGKAAANYGYTF. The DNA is TGTGCCAGCAGGGGGAAGGCAGCAGCTAACTATGGCTACACCTTC.